These 22 T cell receptor beta chains came from one sample sequenced in a study of cytomegalovirus exposure and HLA in healthy donors. The PCR had 60 Vbeta and 13 Jbeta primers. Clones were sequenced by immunoSEQ multiplex PCR, and TCRdb holds only the in-frame ones, with some missing. The table for this sample gives over 150,000 clones. The material sequenced was PBMCs. These receptors were collected from a boy aged 5-17 years in good health and CMV-seronegative.

V and J are TRBV4-2 and TRBJ2-7, with 8 nucleotides matching TRBD2. Germline CDR1 and CDR2: LGHNA and YNFKEQ. The CDR3 spans 17 residues. V lost 0 bases and J lost 4; bases outside the gene matches: 11. CDR3 DNA: TGTGCCAGCAGCCAAGAAGGTAGATTAGGACTAGCTTACGAGCAGTACTTC. Its protein is CASSQEGRLGLAYEQYF.

V usage is TRBV6-5 and J usage is TRBJ1-6; 7 bases fit TRBD1. The CDR3 consists of 14 residues. With 6 bases clipped from V and 9 bases from J, the junction kept 8 bases outside the gene matches. The germline gives CDR1 MNHEY, CDR2 SVGAGI. In DNA form, the CDR3 reads TGTGCCAGCAGCCCTAACAGGGGTGGTTCACCCCTCCACTTT. It yields the protein CASSPNRGGSPLHF.

V and J are TRBV4-2 and TRBJ2-7; D ambiguous. Germline V lookup: CDR1 LGHNA, CDR2 YNFKEQ. The CDR3 is 14 amino acids. V shed 4 bases and J shed 2 bases, with 12 bases lying between them. Here the CDR3 reads CASSLTTGTYEQYF. In DNA form, the CDR3 reads TGTGCCAGCAGCCTCACGACTGGAACCTACGAGCAGTACTTC.

The chain is built from TRBV28 and TRBJ1-5, with 10 bases that match TRBD1. Germline V gene sequence: CDR1 MDHEN, CDR2 SYDVKM. The V gene end was trimmed by 5 bases and the J gene end by 4 bases; junction bases not matched to a gene: 5. There are 15 residues in the CDR3. The CDR3 region is CASSQPGQGNQPQHF. The CDR3 nucleotides read TGTGCCAGCAGTCAGCCGGGACAGGGGAATCAGCCCCAGCATTTT.

The chain joins TRBV19 to TRBJ2-2; 7 positions agree with TRBD1. The CDR3 has 13 residues. Germline V gene data show CDR1 as LNHDA and CDR2 as SQIVND (reference sequence). The V and J ends lost 5 bases and 7 bases, in that order; junction bases with no gene match: 4. CDR3 residues: CASSGTVHGELFF. As DNA, the CDR3 is TGTGCCAGTAGTGGGACAGTGCACGGGGAGCTGTTTTTT.

The gene calls are TRBV28 and TRBJ1-1, with D tentatively TRBD1 (5 bases). The CDR3 is 12 residues long. The V gene lost 5 bases and the J gene lost 8 bases, with 12 bases spanning the gap. Germline V CDR1 and CDR2: MDHEN, SYDVKM. CDR3 DNA: TGTGCCAGCAGTCTGACGCAGGGAGAAGCTTTCTTT. Residues: CASSLTQGEAFF.

The chain joins TRBV11-2 to TRBJ2-2, with D possibly being TRBD1 (5 bases). CDR3 length equals 13 residues. V was trimmed by 5 bases and J by 7 bases, leaving 11 bases between them. Germline assignment: CDR1 SGHAT and CDR2 FQNNGV. The CDR3 DNA reads as TGTGCCAGCAGCGGGGCTTCAAGCGGGGAGCTGTTTTTT. It yields the protein CASSGASSGELFF.

The chain joins TRBV4-3 to TRBJ2-7, with 7 bases fitting TRBD1. Germline assignment: CDR1 LGHNA and CDR2 YSLEER. V lost 0 bases and J lost 1; bases outside the gene matches: 9. The CDR3 sequence is 17 residues long. The CDR3 bases are TGCGCCAGCAGCCAAGATGTCCGGGACAGCGGATCCTACGAGCAGTACTTC. Protein sequence: CASSQDVRDSGSYEQYF.

The chain links TRBV5-6 to TRBJ1-1, with a weak D call TRBD1 (5 bases). Trimming removed 3 bases from V and 0 bases from J, with 9 bases in between. This CDR3 contains 14 residues. Germline V gives CDR1 SGHDT, CDR2 YYEEEE. Written as DNA, the CDR3 is TGTGCCAGCAGCTCAGGGTTCTTGAACACTGAAGCTTTCTTT. This gives the protein CASSSGFLNTEAFF.

The V gene is TRBV5-4, the J gene TRBJ2-2; D is possibly TRBD1 (5 bases). Trimming took off 5 bases at V and 6 bases at J, with 11 bases between the two ends. The CDR3 runs to 13 residues. The V gene's germline CDR1 is SGHNT and CDR2 YYREEE (reference sequence). In DNA form, the CDR3 reads TGTGCCAGCAGTCTGACCAGGGCCGGGGAGCTGTTTTTT. Translated, it gives CASSLTRAGELFF.

The CDR3 is CASSGGQVAYEQYF. CDR3 nucleotide sequence: TGTGCCAGCAGCGGGGGACAGGTCGCCTACGAGCAGTACTTC. J is TRBJ2-7 and V is TRBV5-6; 8 positions agree with TRBD1. This CDR3 comprises 14 residues. CDR1 is SGHDT, CDR2 YYEEEE, per germline. The junction had 5 bases not matched to a gene; V was cut back by 4 bases and J by 2 bases.

V usage is TRBV5-4 and J usage is TRBJ1-2, with TRBD1 identical over 8 bases. The V gene end was trimmed by 5 bases and the J gene end by 2 bases; junction bases not matched to a gene: 11. There are 16 residues in the CDR3. Per germline, CDR1 SGHNT and CDR2 YYREEE (reference sequence). CDR3 DNA sequence: TGTGCCAGCAGTTCGCTCGGACAGGGAAGCAACTATGGCTACACCTTC. Residues: CASSSLGQGSNYGYTF.

The CDR3 DNA reads TGTGCCAGTAGCGGACACCATCCGACAGTCCCGAAAGAGACCCAGTACTTC. The encoded protein is CASSGHHPTVPKETQYF. The V gene is TRBV19, the J gene TRBJ2-5; D is perhaps TRBD1 (5 bases). Germline V gene sequence: CDR1 LNHDA, CDR2 SQIVND (reference sequence). This CDR3 has 17 amino acids. V lost 6 bases and J 3 bases, leaving 23 bases between the germline ends. Complete variable domain (other parts from reference TRBV19 and TRBJ2-5): DGGITQSPKYLFRKEGQNVTLSCEQNLNHDAMYWYRQDPGQGLRLIYYSQIVNDFQKGDIAEGYSVSREKKESFPLTVTSAQKNPTAFYLCASSGHHPTVPKETQYFGPGTRLLVL.

This chain joins TRBV6-6 and TRBJ1-5; a possible D gene is TRBD1 (5 bases). Germline lookup yields CDR1 MNHNY and CDR2 SVGAGI (reference sequence). Trimming pared 6 bases from V and 6 bases from J, leaving 9 bases between. This CDR3 has 12 amino acids. The CDR3 region is CASRDTGQPQHF. DNA of the CDR3: TGTGCCAGCAGGGACACCGGTCAGCCCCAGCATTTT.

V is TRBV6-1 and J is TRBJ1-5; 8 bases agree with TRBD1. Germline V lookup: CDR1 MNHNS, CDR2 SASEGT. Trimming removed 6 bases from V and 7 bases from J; junction bases left unmatched: 11. CDR3 length: 15 amino acids. This chain's CDR3 is CASSPDRGSRQPQHF. The CDR3 DNA is TGTGCCAGCAGCCCTGACAGGGGATCGAGACAGCCCCAGCATTTT.

The chain employs TRBV5-1 and TRBJ1-1; D may be TRBD1 (5 bases). Between the trimmed V and J ends, which lost 4 bases and 2 bases, there was a span of 15 bases. The CDR3 is 15 amino acids. The germline V gene has CDR1 SGHRS and CDR2 YFSETQ. The CDR3 coding sequence is TGCGCCAGCAGCCCCGAGGACACTGTCAACACTGAAGCTTTCTTT. Protein: CASSPEDTVNTEAFF. The complete variable domain, with remaining parts taken from reference TRBV5-1 and TRBJ1-1, reads KAGVTQTPRYLIKTRGQQVTLSCSPISGHRSVSWYQQTPGQGLQFLFEYFSETQRNKGNFPGRFSGRQFSNSRSEMNVSTLELGDSALYLCASSPEDTVNTEAFFGQGTRLTVV.

Concerning this clone itself: The CDR3 does not close with the conserved phenylalanine or tryptophan, likely indicating a read error. V is TRBV19 and J is TRBJ1-6; D uncertain. The CDR3 is made up of 14 amino acids. Germline V lookup: CDR1 LNHDA, CDR2 SQIVND (reference sequence). Trimming took off 7 bases at V and 5 bases at J, with 12 bases between the two ends. CDR3 sequence: CASNVGSNNSPLHL. CDR3 bases: TGTGCCAGTAATGTGGGGAGCAATAATTCACCCCTCCACCTT.

This sequence joins TRBV5-6 and TRBJ2-5; 9 bases agree with TRBD1. Germline CDR1 is SGHDT and CDR2 is YYEEEE. This CDR3 spans 16 amino acids. With V trimmed by 4 bases and J by 4 bases, 11 bases remained unmatched. The CDR3 region is CASSRNPGQGRETQYF. CDR3 nucleotides: TGTGCCAGCAGCCGGAATCCGGGACAGGGTAGAGAGACCCAGTACTTC.

The V gene is TRBV6-6, the J gene TRBJ1-4, with D perhaps matching TRBD1 (6 bases). The ends were cut back, 8 bases at V and 8 bases at J, with 15 bases in the middle. CDR1 is MNHNY, CDR2 SVGAGI, per germline (reference sequence). CDR3 size: 13 residues. The CDR3 DNA reads TGTGCCAGCCTCAGGGGTCCAGAGGAAAAACTGTTTTTT. It codes for CASLRGPEEKLFF.

V usage is TRBV7-2 and J usage is TRBJ2-7; D possibly corresponds to TRBD1 (6 bases). CDR1 is SGHTA, CDR2 FQGNSA, per germline. This CDR3 region has 16 residues. The V and J ends lost 5 bases and 6 bases respectively, with 23 bases between them. CDR3 nucleotide sequence: TGTGCCAGCAGCGCCCCCTTAAGCAACAGGGCTATCGAGCAGTACTTC. Its protein product is CASSAPLSNRAIEQYF.

The V gene is TRBV2, the J gene TRBJ1-5; 10 nucleotides align to TRBD1. V lost 9 bases and J lost 3; bases outside the gene matches: 5. Germline V gene data show CDR1 as SNHLY and CDR2 as FYNNEI. The CDR3 length is 14 residues. CDR3 sequence: CASTGTGANQPQHF. Here the CDR3 DNA reads TGTGCCAGTACCGGGACAGGGGCCAATCAGCCCCAGCATTTT.

DNA of the CDR3: TGTGCCAGCAGCCTAAACACAGGGCTAGAGCTGCGAGAAAAACTGTTTTTT. This gives the protein CASSLNTGLELREKLFF. The rearrangement uses TRBV28 and TRBJ1-4; weak D call: TRBD1 (6 bases). Germline assignment: CDR1 MDHEN and CDR2 SYDVKM. V shed 6 bases and J shed 8 bases, with 25 bases lying between them. CDR3 length: 17 residues. Looking up the rest from reference TRBV28 and TRBJ1-4 gives the full variable domain: DVKVTQSSRYLVKRTGEKVFLECVQDMDHENMFWYRQDPGLGLRLIYFSYDVKMKEKGDIPEGYSVSREKKERFSLILESASTNQTSMYLCASSLNTGLELREKLFFGSGTQLSVL.